The sequence of this T cell receptor (beta chain) was determined in a study of memory B cells and T cells in multiple sclerosis. General study points: Shared clonotype counts depended on differing compartment clone-set sizes and were normalized.

A word on this clone: The antigen is not known.

Assay used: immunoSEQ multiplex PCR; TCRdb lists only in-frame clones, some missing. The sample carries 30,000 or so clones, roughly 82% recorded once. CFSE-dim autoproliferating and CFSE-high non-proliferating T cells from unstimulated culture were sequenced separately. Cultures began with about 4.6x10^7 CFSE-labeled PBMCs, unstimulated for 7 to 8 days, with replicate wells pooled. Without exogenous stimuli, approximately 0.46 uM CFSE-labeled PBMCs were cultured serum-free. Sequencing was performed on PBMCs from blood kept in culture. This receptor was taken from a human donor with multiple sclerosis.

CDR3 amino acids: CASSKLAGLYNEQFF. The CDR3 region has the DNA TGTGCCAGCAGCAAACTAGCGGGTCTCTACAATGAGCAGTTCTTC. The V and J genes are TRBV7-9 and TRBJ2-1; TRBD2 agrees at 9 bases. Germline V lookup: CDR1 SEHNR, CDR2 FQNEAQ (reference sequence). The V and J ends lost 5 bases and 3 bases, in that order; junction bases with no gene match: 5. This CDR3 comprises 15 residues.